This T cell receptor beta chain was recovered during a study of T cell clonotyping in hematopoietic cell transplantation. As to this clone: Its antigen is not identified.

TCRdb's table, derived via immunoSEQ multiplex PCR, lists solely in-frame clones and lacks some. The repertoire includes 9,500 to 11,000 clones, 75% to 85% of them detected once, and roughly 8.7% sits in the top ten. Whole-study results and caveats: CD4 and CD8 repertoire contributions could not be separated without sorting.

Recipient blood drawn about 28 days pretransplant and days 30, 100, 180 after. Trimming removed 5 bases from V and 2 bases from J, with 6 bases in between. This CDR3 region has 12 residues. Germline V lookup: CDR1 SGHVS, CDR2 FNYEAQ. Sequences were derived from PBMCs, sampled 30 days after allogeneic stem cell transplant. The sequence came from a female patient aged 35 to 55 who had an allogeneic stem cell transplant from a related donor, so T cells may come from the graft donor. Some clones in this sample may be carry-over from other donors' samples. The chain links TRBV7-6 to TRBJ2-5; the D is unclear. This CDR3 reads CASSLGQETQYF. The DNA for the CDR3 is TGTGCCAGCAGCCTCGGACAAGAGACCCAGTACTTC.